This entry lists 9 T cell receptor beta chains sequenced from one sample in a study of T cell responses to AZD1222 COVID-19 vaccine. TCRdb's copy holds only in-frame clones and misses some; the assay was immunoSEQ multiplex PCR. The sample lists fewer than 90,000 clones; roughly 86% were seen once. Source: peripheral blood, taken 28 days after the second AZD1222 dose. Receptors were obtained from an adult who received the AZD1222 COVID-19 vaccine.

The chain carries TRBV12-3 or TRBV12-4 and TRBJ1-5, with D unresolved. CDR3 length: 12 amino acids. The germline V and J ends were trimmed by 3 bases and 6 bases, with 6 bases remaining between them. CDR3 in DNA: TGTGCCAGCAGTTTTAGTGGTCAGCCCCAGCATTTT. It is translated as CASSFSGQPQHF.

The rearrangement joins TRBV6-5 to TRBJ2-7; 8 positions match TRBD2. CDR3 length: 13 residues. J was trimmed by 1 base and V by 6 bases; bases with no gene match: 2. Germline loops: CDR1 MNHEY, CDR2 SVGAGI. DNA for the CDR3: TGTGCCAGCAGACAGCGGGAGTCCTACGAGCAGTACTTC. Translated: CASRQRESYEQYF.

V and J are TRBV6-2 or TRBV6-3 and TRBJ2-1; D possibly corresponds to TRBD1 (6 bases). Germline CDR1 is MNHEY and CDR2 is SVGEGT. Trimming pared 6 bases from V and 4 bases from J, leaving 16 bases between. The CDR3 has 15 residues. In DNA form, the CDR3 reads TGTGCCAGCAGCCCACAGGGTAGAATTTACAATGAGCAGTTCTTC. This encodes CASSPQGRIYNEQFF.

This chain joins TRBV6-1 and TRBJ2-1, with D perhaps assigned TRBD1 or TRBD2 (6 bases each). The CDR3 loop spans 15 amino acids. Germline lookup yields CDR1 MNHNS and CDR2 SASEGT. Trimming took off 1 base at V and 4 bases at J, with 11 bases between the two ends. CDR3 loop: CASSEEGGGYNEQFF. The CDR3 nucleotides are TGTGCCAGCAGTGAAGAGGGGGGCGGATACAATGAGCAGTTCTTC.

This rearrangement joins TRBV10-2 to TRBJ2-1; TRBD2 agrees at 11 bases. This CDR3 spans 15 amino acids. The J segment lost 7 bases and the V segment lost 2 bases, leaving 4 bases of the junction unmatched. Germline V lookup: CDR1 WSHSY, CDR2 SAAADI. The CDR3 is CASSEKLAGANEQFF. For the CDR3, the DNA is TGCGCCAGCAGTGAGAAACTAGCGGGAGCAAATGAGCAGTTCTTC.

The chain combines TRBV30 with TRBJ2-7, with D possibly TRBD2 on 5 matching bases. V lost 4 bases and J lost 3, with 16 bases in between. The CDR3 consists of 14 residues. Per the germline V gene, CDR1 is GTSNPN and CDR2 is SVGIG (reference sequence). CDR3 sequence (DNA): TGTGCCTGGACTATAGCGAGTACCAGCTACGAGCAGTACTTC. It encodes CAWTIASTSYEQYF.

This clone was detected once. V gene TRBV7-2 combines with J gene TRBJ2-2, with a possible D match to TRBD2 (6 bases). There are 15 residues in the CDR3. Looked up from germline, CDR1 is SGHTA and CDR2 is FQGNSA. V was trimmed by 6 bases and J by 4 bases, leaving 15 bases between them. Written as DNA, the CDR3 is TGTGCCAGCAGGGCCCCGGGAGCGGTCACCGGGGAGCTGTTTTTT. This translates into CASRAPGAVTGELFF.

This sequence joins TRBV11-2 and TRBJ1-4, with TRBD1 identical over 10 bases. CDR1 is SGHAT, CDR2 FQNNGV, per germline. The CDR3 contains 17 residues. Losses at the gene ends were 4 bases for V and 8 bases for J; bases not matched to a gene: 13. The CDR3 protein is CASSSIRDRGRGEKLFF. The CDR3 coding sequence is TGTGCCAGCAGCTCGATCCGGGACAGGGGAAGGGGGGAAAAACTGTTTTTT.

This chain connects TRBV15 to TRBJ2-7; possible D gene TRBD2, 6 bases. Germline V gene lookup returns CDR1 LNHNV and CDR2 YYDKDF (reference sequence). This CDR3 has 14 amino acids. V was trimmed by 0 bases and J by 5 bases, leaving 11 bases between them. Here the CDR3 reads CATSRDSAGNEQYF. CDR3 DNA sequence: TGTGCCACCAGCAGAGATTCTGCGGGGAACGAGCAGTACTTC. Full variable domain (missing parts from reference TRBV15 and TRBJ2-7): DAMVIQNPRYQVTQFGKPVTLSCSQTLNHNVMYWYQQKSSQAPKLLFHYYDKDFNNEADTPDNFQSRRPNTSFCFLDIRSPGLGDTAMYLCATSRDSAGNEQYFGPGTRLTVT.